The 15 T cell receptor beta chains reported below all come from one sample, sequenced in a study of PD-L1 blockade in urothelial cancer. Here immunoSEQ multiplex PCR was the method, and the copy in TCRdb shows in-frame clones only, minus some. The table lists roughly 62,000 clones, roughly 82% of them singletons. The sequencing used PBMCs, collected around atezolizumab (anti-PD-L1) treatment. The receptors stem from a man aged 65-85 years with urothelial cancer.

V usage is TRBV6-6 and J usage is TRBJ1-5; maybe TRBD1 (6 bases). This CDR3 has 14 amino acids. CDR1 MNHNY and CDR2 SVGAGI come from the germline V gene (reference sequence). The V end was cut by 6 bases, the J end by 4 bases, with 13 bases between. The CDR3 sequence: CASSYQGQNQPQHF. The CDR3, as DNA: TGTGCCAGCAGCTATCAAGGACAGAATCAGCCCCAGCATTTT.

The chain combines TRBV7-9 with TRBJ2-7; D call uncertain. CDR3 length: 14 amino acids. CDR1 and CDR2 from the germline V gene are SEHNR and FQNEAQ (reference sequence). V was trimmed by 3 bases and J by 0 bases, leaving 9 bases between them. The CDR3 nucleotides are TGTGCCAGCAGCTTTCGTCAGTCCTCCTACGAGCAGTACTTC. It codes for CASSFRQSSYEQYF. The full variable domain, rest sourced from reference TRBV7-9 and TRBJ2-7, is DTGVSQNPRHKITKRGQNVTFRCDPISEHNRLYWYRQTLGQGPEFLTYFQNEAQLEKSRLLSDRFSAERPKGSFSTLEIQRTEQGDSAMYLCASSFRQSSYEQYFGPGTRLTVT.

The V call is TRBV6-1, the J call TRBJ1-2; D not certain. The ends were cut back, 8 bases at V and 2 bases at J, with 9 bases in the middle. The germline gives CDR1 MNHNS, CDR2 SASEGT. The CDR3 totals 12 residues. CDR3 protein: CASPGQNYGYTF. The CDR3 DNA reads TGTGCCAGCCCTGGCCAGAACTATGGCTACACCTTC.

The chain joins TRBV21-1 to TRBJ2-7; the table's D gene call, TRBD2, was not cross checked with the DNA. TRBV21-1 counts as a pseudogene. The CDR3 runs to 17 residues. CDR3 sequence: CASSKALILAGDYEQYF. The DNA of the CDR3 is TGTGCCAGCAGCAAAGCGCTGATACTAGCGGGAGACTACGAGCAGTACTTC.

This chain joins TRBV6-6 and TRBJ2-7; perhaps TRBD1 as D (6 bases). Trimming pared 4 bases from V and 4 bases from J, leaving 14 bases between. The CDR3 is made up of 14 amino acids. CDR1 is MNHNY and CDR2 is SVGAGI in the germline V gene (reference sequence). CDR3 loop: CASSSTGPGYEQYF. As DNA, the CDR3 is TGTGCCAGCAGTTCGACAGGACCTGGGTACGAGCAGTACTTC.

V is TRBV5-6 and J is TRBJ2-2; TRBD1 might be the D (5 bases). Germline V CDR1 and CDR2: SGHDT, YYEEEE. The CDR3 loop spans 15 amino acids. V lost 4 bases to trimming and J lost 5 bases, with 15 bases between them. For the CDR3, the DNA is TGTGCCAGCAGCCGACTCAGGGCAATGACCGGGGAGCTGTTTTTT. It codes for CASSRLRAMTGELFF.

This chain uses TRBV30 with TRBJ1-5, with D possibly being TRBD1 (5 bases). Germline CDR1 and CDR2: GTSNPN and SVGIG (reference sequence). V was clipped by 1 base and J by 2 bases, with 9 bases between them. CDR3 length: 14 residues. CDR3 DNA sequence: TGTGCCTGGAGTGCGGGACTGGGCAATCAGCCCCAGCATTTT. Its protein product is CAWSAGLGNQPQHF.

CDR3 sequence (DNA): TGCGCCAGCAGGTCGGGACAGGCGAACACCGGGGAGCTGTTTTTT. Residues: CASRSGQANTGELFF. The V and J genes are TRBV10-2 and TRBJ2-2; the match to TRBD1 covers 8 bases. The CDR3 contains 15 residues. Trimming cost V 6 bases and J 0 bases; bases outside gene matches: 3. Germline-derived CDR1 and CDR2 are WSHSY and SAAADI.

The chain employs TRBV19 and TRBJ2-7; 7 bases are a match to TRBD2. The CDR3 is 13 residues long. J lost 3 bases, V lost 1 base, and 0 bases had no gene match. Germline V gives CDR1 LNHDA, CDR2 SQIVND (reference sequence). CDR3 region: CASSIGEGYEQYF. In DNA form, the CDR3 reads TGTGCCAGTAGTATAGGGGAGGGCTACGAGCAGTACTTC.

The chain couples TRBV20-1 to TRBJ1-2, with no clear D. The CDR3 runs to 11 residues. V was trimmed by 5 bases and J by 6 bases, leaving 10 bases between them. From germline, CDR1 is DFQATT and CDR2 SNEGSKA (reference sequence). CDR3 protein: CSALLEDGYTF. The CDR3 DNA reads TGCAGTGCTCTGCTCGAGGATGGCTACACCTTC.

As DNA, the CDR3 is TGTGCCAGCAGCTTAAACAGGGCTCGGGCTGAAGCTTTCTTT. This sequence encodes CASSLNRARAEAFF. This sequence joins TRBV5-4 and TRBJ1-1; TRBD1 might be the D (6 bases). CDR1 and CDR2 from the germline V gene are SGHNT and YYREEE (reference sequence). The V end lost 2 bases, the J end lost 6 bases, and 14 bases lay between the germline ends. The CDR3 sequence is 14 residues long.

The rearrangement links TRBV9 to TRBJ2-3, with D uncertain. The CDR3 totals 16 residues. The germline V gene encodes CDR1 SGDLS and CDR2 YYNGEE. The V end was cut by 4 bases, the J end by 7 bases, with 22 bases between. The CDR3 spells CASSPNFVVSRHTQYF. The CDR3 region has the DNA TGTGCCAGCAGCCCAAACTTCGTAGTTTCTAGGCATACGCAGTATTTT.

Remarks on this clone: Relative to the germline gene, one junction end is altered; a read error may explain this. The rearrangement joins TRBV5-4 to TRBJ1-1, with 7 bases matching TRBD1. The CDR3 runs to 15 residues. The germline gives CDR1 SGHNT, CDR2 YYREEE (reference sequence). CDR3 amino acids: CTSSLAIGRGAEAFF. The CDR3 region has the DNA TGTACCAGCAGCTTGGCCATTGGCAGGGGGGCTGAAGCTTTCTTT.

This CDR3 reads CASSPHGQAIYGYTF. The CDR3 DNA reads TGTGCCAGCAGCCCTCATGGACAGGCAATTTATGGCTACACCTTC. The V and J genes are TRBV14 and TRBJ1-2, with 7 bases aligning to TRBD1. Germline V CDR1 and CDR2: SGHDN, FVKESK. The CDR3 extends over 15 amino acids. After removal of 4 bases from V and 5 bases from J, the junction contained 10 bases not matched to a gene.

The J gene is TRBJ1-4, the V gene TRBV18, with D uncertain. The V gene lost 3 bases and the J gene lost 6 bases, with 8 bases spanning the gap. Germline CDR1 KGHSH, CDR2 LQKENI. The CDR3 sequence is 13 residues long. Written as DNA, the CDR3 is TGTGCCAGCTCACCCAGCGGGGATGAAAAACTGTTTTTT. Its translation is CASSPSGDEKLFF.